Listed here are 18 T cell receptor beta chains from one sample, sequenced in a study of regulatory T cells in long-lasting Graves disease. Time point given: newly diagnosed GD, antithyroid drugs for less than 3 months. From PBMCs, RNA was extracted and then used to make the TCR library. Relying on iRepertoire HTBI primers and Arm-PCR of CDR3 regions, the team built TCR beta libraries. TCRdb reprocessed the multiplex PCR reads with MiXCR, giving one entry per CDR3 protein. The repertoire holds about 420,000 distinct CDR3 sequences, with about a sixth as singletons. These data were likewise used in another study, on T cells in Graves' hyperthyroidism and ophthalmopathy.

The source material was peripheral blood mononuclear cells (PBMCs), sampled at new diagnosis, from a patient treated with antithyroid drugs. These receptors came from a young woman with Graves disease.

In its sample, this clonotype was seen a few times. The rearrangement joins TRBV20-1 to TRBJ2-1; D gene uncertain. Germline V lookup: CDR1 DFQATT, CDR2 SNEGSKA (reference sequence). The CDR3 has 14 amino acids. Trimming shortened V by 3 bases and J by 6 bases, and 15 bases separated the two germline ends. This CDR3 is CSASGPSSGNEQFF. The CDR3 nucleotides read TGCAGTGCTAGTGGTCCCTCCTCGGGCAATGAGCAGTTCTTC.

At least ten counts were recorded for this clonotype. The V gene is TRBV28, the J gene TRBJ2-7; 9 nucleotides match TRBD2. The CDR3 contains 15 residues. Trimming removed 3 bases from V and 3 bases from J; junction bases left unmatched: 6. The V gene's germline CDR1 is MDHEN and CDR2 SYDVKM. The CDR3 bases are TGTGCCAGCAGTTTCTCGACTAGCGGATACTACGAGCAGTACTTC. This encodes CASSFSTSGYYEQYF.

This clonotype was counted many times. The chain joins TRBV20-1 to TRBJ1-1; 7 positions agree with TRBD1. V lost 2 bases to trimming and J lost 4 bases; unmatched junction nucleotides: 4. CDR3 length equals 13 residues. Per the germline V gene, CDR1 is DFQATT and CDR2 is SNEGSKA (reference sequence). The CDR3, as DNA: TGCAGTGCTAGACGACAGGGAGGCACTGAAGCTTTCTTT. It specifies CSARRQGGTEAFF.

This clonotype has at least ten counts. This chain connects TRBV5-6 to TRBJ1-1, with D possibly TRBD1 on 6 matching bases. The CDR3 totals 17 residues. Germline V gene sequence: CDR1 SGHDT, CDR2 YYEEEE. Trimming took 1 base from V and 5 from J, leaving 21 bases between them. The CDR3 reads CASSLWYLRRGGTEAFF. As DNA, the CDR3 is TGTGCCAGCAGCTTGTGGTATCTGAGGAGAGGGGGAACTGAAGCTTTCTTT.

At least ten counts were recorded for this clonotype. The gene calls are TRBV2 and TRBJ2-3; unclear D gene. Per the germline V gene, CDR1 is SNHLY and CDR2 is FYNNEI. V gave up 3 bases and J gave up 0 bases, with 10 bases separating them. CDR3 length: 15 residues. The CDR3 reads CASSEASFSTDTQYF. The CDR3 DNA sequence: TGTGCCAGCAGTGAGGCCAGTTTTAGCACAGATACGCAGTATTTT.

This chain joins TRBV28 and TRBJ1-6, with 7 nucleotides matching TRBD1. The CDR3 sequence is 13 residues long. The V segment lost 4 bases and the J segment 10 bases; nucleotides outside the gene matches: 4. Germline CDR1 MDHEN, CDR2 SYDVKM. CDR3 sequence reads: CASSSQGDSPLHF. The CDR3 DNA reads TGTGCCAGCAGTTCCCAGGGGGACTCACCCCTCCACTTT.

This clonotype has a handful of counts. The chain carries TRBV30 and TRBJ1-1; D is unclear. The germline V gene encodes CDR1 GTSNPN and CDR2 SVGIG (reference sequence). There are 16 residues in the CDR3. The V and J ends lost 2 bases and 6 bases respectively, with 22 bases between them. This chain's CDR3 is CAWSHLKGTGLAEAFF. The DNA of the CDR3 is TGTGCCTGGAGTCACCTGAAAGGCACGGGCCTGGCTGAAGCTTTCTTT.

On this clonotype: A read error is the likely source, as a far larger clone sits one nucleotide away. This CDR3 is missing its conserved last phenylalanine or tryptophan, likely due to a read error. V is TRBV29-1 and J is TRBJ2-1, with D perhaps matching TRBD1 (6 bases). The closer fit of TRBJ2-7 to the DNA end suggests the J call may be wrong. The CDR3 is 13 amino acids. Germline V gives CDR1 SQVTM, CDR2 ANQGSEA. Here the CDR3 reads CSVVGANGYEQYL. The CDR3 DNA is TGCAGCGTTGTGGGGGCGAATGGCTACGAGCAGTACCTC.

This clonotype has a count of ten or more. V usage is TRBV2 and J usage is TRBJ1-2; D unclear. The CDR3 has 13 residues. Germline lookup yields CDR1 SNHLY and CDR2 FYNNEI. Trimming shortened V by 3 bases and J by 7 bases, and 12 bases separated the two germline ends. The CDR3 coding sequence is TGTGCCAGCAGTGATGTTAGGCGTAGTGGCTACACCTTC. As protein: CASSDVRRSGYTF.

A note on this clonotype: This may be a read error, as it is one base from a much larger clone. The CDR3 spells CASSLSGRVTPEQFF. Written as DNA, the CDR3 is TGTGCCAGCAGTTTAAGCGGGAGGGTTACTCCCGAGCAGTTCTTC. The V call is TRBV12-3 or TRBV12-4, the J call TRBJ2-1; 10 bases agree with TRBD2. CDR3 size: 15 residues. The V segment lost 2 bases and the J segment 10 bases; nucleotides outside the gene matches: 8.

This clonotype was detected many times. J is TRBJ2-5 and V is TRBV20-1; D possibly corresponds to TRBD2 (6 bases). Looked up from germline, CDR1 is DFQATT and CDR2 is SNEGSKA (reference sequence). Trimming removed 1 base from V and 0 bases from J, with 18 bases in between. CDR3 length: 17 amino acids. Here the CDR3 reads CSARGNPPAGNQETQYF. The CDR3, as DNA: TGCAGTGCTAGAGGCAACCCCCCAGCGGGTAACCAAGAGACCCAGTACTTC.

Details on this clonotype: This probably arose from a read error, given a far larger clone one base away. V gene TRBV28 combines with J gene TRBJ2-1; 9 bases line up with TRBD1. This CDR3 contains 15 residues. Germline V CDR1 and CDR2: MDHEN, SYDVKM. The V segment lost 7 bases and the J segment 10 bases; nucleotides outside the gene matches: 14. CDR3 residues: CASTGRDRATYEQFF. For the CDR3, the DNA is TGTGCCAGCACCGGACGGGACAGGGCAACCTACGAGCAGTTCTTC.

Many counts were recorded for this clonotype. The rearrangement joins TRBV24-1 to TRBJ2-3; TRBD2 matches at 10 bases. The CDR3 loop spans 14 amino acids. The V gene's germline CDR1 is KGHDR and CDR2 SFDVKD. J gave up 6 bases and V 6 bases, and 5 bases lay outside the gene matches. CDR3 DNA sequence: TGTGCCACCAGTCTAGCGGGAGCTCCGGATACGCAGTATTTT. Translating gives CATSLAGAPDTQYF.

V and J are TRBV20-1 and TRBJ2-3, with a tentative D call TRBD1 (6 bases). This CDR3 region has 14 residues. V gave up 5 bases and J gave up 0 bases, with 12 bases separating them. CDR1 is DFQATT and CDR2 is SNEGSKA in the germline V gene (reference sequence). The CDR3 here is CSAPQGTSTDTQYF. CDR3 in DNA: TGCAGTGCTCCTCAGGGGACCAGCACAGATACGCAGTATTTT.

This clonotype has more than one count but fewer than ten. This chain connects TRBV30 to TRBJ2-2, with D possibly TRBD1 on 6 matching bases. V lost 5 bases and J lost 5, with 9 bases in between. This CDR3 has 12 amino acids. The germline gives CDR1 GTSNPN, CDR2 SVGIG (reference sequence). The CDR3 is CAWGRGTGELFF. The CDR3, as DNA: TGTGCCTGGGGCAGGGGAACCGGGGAGCTGTTTTTT.

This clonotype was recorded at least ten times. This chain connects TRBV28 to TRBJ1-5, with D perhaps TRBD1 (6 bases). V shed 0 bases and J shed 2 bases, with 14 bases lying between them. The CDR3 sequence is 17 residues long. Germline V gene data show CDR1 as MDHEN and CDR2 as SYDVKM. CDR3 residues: CASSLWTGQGGNQPQHF. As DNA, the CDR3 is TGTGCCAGCAGTTTATGGACAGGCCAGGGAGGCAATCAGCCCCAGCATTTT. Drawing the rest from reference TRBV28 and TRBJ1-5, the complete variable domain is DVKVTQSSRYLVKRTGEKVFLECVQDMDHENMFWYRQDPGLGLRLIYFSYDVKMKEKGDIPEGYSVSREKKERFSLILESASTNQTSMYLCASSLWTGQGGNQPQHFGDGTRLSIL.

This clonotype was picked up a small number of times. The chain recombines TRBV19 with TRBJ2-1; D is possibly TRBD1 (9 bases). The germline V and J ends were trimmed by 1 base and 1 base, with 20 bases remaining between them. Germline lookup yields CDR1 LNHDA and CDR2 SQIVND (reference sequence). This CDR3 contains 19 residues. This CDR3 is CASSIAGGDRANSYNEQFF. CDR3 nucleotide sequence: TGTGCCAGTAGTATAGCGGGGGGGGACAGGGCAAATTCCTACAATGAGCAGTTCTTC.

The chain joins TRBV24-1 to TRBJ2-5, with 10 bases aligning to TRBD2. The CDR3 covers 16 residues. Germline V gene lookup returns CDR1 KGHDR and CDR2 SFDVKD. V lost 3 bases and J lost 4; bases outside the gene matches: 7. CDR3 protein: CATSDPSSGRGETQYF. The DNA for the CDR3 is TGTGCCACCAGTGATCCCTCTAGCGGGAGAGGAGAGACCCAGTACTTC.